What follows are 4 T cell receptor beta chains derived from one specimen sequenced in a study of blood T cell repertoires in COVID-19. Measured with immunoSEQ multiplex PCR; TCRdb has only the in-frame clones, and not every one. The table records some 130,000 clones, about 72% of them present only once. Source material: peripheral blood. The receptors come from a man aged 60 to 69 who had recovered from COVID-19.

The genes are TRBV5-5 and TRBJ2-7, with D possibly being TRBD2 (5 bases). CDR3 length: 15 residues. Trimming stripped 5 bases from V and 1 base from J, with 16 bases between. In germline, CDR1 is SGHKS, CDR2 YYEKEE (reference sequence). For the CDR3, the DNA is TGTGCCAGCAGAGCTGGACGGGATCCGTCCTACGAGCAGTACTTC. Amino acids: CASRAGRDPSYEQYF.

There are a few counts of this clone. DNA of the CDR3: TGTGCCAGCAGCTCATCTAGCGGGGCTCTCAATGAGCAGTTCTTC. This encodes CASSSSSGALNEQFF. V is TRBV7-2 and J is TRBJ2-1; 9 bases are shared with TRBD2. Germline CDR1 and CDR2: SGHTA and FQGNSA. V was clipped by 4 bases and J by 6 bases; unmatched bases: 7. This CDR3 has 15 residues. The full variable domain, in which reference TRBV7-2 and TRBJ2-1 provide the parts outside the CDR3, is GAGVSQSPSNKVTEKGKDVELRCDPISGHTALYWYRQSLGQGLEFLIYFQGNSAPDKSGLPSDRFSAERTGGSVSTLTIQRTQQEDSAVYLCASSSSSGALNEQFFGPGTRLTVL.

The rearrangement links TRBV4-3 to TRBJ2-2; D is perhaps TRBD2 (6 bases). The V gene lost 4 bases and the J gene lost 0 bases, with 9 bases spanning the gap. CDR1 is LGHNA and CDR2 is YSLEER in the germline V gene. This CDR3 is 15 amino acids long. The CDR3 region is CASSLGTPNTGELFF. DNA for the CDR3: TGCGCCAGCAGCCTCGGGACTCCGAACACCGGGGAGCTGTTTTTT.

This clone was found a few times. This CDR3 is CASSSGVDEQYF. CDR3 nucleotide sequence: TGTGCCAGCAGTTCAGGGGTCGACGAGCAGTACTTC. This chain joins TRBV28 and TRBJ2-7, with D maybe TRBD1 (6 bases). CDR3 length: 12 amino acids. The V end lost 4 bases, the J end lost 5 bases, and 9 bases lay between the germline ends. The germline V gene has CDR1 MDHEN and CDR2 SYDVKM.